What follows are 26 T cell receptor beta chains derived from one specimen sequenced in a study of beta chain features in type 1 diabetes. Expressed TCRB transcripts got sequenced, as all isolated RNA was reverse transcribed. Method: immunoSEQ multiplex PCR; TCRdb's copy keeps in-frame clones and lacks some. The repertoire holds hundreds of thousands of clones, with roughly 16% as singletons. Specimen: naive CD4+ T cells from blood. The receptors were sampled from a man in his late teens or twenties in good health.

Here the CDR3 DNA reads TGTGCCAGCAGGACACAGGGGGCAGCTGGAAATGAGCAGTTCTTC. Its translation: CASRTQGAAGNEQFF. V is TRBV2 and J is TRBJ2-1, with 9 bases matching TRBD1. V trimming: 6 bases; J trimming: 7 bases; junction bases outside the gene matches: 10. CDR3 length: 15 amino acids. Looked up from germline, CDR1 is SNHLY and CDR2 is FYNNEI.

CDR3 DNA: TGTGCCAGCAACCCCCCCCAGCGGGCGTCTGTTAGGACCCAGTACTTC. Translation: CASNPPQRASVRTQYF. V is TRBV7-9 and J is TRBJ2-5; D might be TRBD2 (6 bases). CDR3 length: 16 residues. Trimming took off 7 bases at V and 7 bases at J, with 25 bases between the two ends. The germline gives CDR1 SEHNR, CDR2 FQNEAQ (reference sequence).

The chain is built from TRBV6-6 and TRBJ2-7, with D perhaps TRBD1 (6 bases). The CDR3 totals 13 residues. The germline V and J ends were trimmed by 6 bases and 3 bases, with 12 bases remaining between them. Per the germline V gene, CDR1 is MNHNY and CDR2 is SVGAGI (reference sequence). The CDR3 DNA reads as TGTGCCAGCAGAGTCCTGACAGGCTACGAGCAGTACTTC. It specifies CASRVLTGYEQYF.

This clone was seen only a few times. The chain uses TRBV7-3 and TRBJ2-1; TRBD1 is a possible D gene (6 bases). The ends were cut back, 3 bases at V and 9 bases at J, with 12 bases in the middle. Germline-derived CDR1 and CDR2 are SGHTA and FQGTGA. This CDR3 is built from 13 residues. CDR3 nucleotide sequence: TGTGCCAGCAGCTTCCCCGGGACACCTGAGCAGTTCTTC. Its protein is CASSFPGTPEQFF.

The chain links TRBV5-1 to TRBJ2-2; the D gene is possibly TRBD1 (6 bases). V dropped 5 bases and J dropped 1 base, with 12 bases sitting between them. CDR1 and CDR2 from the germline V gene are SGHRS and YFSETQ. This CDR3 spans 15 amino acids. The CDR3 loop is CASRQGTRNTGELFF. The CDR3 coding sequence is TGCGCCAGCAGGCAGGGGACACGGAACACCGGGGAGCTGTTTTTT. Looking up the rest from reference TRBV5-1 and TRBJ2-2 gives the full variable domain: KAGVTQTPRYLIKTRGQQVTLSCSPISGHRSVSWYQQTPGQGLQFLFEYFSETQRNKGNFPGRFSGRQFSNSRSEMNVSTLELGDSALYLCASRQGTRNTGELFFGEGSRLTVL.

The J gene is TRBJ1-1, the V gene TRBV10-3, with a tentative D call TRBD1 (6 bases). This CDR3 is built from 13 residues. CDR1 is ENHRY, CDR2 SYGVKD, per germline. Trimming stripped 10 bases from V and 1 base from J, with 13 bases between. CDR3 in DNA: TGTGCCAGCAGAGACAGGAGGAACACTGAAGCTTTCTTT. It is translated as CASRDRRNTEAFF.

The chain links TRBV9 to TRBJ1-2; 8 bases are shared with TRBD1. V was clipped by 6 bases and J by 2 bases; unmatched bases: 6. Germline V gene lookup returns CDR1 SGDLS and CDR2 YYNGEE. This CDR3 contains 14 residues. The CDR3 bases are TGTGCCAGCACAGTCGGGACAGGAAACTATGGCTACACCTTC. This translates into CASTVGTGNYGYTF.

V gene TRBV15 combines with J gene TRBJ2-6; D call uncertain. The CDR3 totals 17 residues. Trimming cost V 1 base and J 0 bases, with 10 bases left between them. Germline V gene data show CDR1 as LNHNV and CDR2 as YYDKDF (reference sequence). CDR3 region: CATSRVNSNSGANVLTF. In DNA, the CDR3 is TGTGCCACCAGCAGAGTAAACAGCAACTCTGGGGCCAACGTCCTGACTTTC.

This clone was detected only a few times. Here the CDR3 reads CSAQSTGNPWEKLFF. CDR3 DNA sequence: TGCAGCGCTCAAAGTACAGGGAACCCTTGGGAAAAACTGTTTTTT. The V gene is TRBV29-1, the J gene TRBJ1-4; D is perhaps TRBD1 (6 bases). CDR3 size: 15 residues. The ends were cut back, 7 bases at V and 8 bases at J, with 23 bases in the middle. Germline values: CDR1 SQVTM, CDR2 ANQGSEA.

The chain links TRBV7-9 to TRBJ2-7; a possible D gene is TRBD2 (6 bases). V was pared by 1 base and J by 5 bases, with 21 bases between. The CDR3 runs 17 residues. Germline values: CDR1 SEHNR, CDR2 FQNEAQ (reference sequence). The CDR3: CASSLGSGVRSFHEQYF. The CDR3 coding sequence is TGTGCCAGCAGCTTAGGTAGCGGCGTCCGTAGTTTCCACGAGCAGTACTTC.

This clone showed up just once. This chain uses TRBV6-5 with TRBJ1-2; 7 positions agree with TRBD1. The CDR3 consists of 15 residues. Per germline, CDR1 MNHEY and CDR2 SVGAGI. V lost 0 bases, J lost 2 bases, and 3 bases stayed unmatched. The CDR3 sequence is CASSYSVGQNYGYTF. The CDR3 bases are TGTGCCAGCAGTTACTCGGTGGGACAGAACTATGGCTACACCTTC.

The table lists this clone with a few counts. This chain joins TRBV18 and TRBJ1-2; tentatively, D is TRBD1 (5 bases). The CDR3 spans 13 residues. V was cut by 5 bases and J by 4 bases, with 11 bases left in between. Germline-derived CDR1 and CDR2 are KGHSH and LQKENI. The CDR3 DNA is TGTGCCAGCTCAAGTCAGGGCGCCTATGGCTACACCTTC. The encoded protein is CASSSQGAYGYTF.

DNA for the CDR3: TGCGCCAGCAGCCGGAGTGGGACAGCGAACACTGAAGCTTTCTTT. Translated, it gives CASSRSGTANTEAFF. The chain joins TRBV5-1 to TRBJ1-1; 7 bases agree with TRBD1. The junction had 7 bases not matched to a gene; V was cut back by 4 bases and J by 1 base. Germline lookup yields CDR1 SGHRS and CDR2 YFSETQ. CDR3 length equals 15 residues. Using reference TRBV5-1 and TRBJ1-1 for the parts outside the CDR3, the full variable domain is KAGVTQTPRYLIKTRGQQVTLSCSPISGHRSVSWYQQTPGQGLQFLFEYFSETQRNKGNFPGRFSGRQFSNSRSEMNVSTLELGDSALYLCASSRSGTANTEAFFGQGTRLTVV.

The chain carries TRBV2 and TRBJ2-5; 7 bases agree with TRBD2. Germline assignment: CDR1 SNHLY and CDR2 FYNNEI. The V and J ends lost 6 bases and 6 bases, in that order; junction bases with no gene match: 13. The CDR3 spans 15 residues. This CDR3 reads CASSPGRGGVKTQYF. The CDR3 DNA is TGTGCCAGCAGCCCCGGCCGGGGAGGGGTGAAGACCCAGTACTTC.

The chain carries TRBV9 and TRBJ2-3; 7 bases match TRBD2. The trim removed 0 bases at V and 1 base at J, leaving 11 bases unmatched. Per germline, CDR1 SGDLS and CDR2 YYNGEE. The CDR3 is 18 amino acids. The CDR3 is CASSVAGWGGFGTDTQYF. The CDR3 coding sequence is TGTGCCAGCAGCGTAGCTGGGTGGGGGGGATTTGGCACAGATACGCAGTATTTT.

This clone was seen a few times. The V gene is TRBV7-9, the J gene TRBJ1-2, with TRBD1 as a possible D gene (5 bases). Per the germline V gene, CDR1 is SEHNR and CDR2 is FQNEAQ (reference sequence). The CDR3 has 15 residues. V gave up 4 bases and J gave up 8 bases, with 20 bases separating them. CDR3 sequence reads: CASSSSPQGAKGYTF. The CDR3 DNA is TGTGCCAGCAGCTCCTCCCCACAAGGGGCGAAGGGCTACACCTTC.

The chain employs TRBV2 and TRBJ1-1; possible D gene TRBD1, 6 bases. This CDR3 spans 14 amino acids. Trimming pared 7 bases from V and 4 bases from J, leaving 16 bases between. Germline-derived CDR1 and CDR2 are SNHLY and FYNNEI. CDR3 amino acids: CASMQQGLSTEAFF. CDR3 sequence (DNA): TGTGCCAGCATGCAACAGGGATTGAGCACTGAAGCTTTCTTT.

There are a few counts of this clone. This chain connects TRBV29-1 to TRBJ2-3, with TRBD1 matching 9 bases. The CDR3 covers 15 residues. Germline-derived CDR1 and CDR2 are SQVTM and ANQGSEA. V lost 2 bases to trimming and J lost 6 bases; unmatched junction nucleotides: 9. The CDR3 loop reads CSVEPGGQGSDTQYF. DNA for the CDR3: TGCAGCGTTGAACCGGGGGGACAGGGTTCGGATACGCAGTATTTT.

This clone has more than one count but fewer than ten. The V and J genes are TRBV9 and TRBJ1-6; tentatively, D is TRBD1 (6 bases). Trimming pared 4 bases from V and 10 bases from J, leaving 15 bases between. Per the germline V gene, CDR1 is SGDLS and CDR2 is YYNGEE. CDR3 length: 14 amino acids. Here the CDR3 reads CASSKKTGQSPLHF. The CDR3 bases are TGTGCCAGCAGCAAGAAAACAGGGCAGTCACCCCTCCACTTT.

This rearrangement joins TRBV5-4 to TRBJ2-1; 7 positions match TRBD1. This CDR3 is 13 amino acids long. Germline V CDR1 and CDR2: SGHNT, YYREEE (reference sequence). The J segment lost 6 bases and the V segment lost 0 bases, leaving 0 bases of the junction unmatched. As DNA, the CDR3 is TGTGCCAGCAGCTTGGACAGGGGCAATGAGCAGTTCTTC. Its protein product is CASSLDRGNEQFF.

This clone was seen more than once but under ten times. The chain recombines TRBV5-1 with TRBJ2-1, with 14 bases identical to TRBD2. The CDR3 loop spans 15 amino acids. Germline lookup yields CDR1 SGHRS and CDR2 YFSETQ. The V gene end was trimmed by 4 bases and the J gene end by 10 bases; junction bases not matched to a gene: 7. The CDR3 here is CASSIGTSGRREQFF. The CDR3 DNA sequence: TGCGCCAGCAGCATCGGGACTAGCGGGAGAAGAGAGCAGTTCTTC.

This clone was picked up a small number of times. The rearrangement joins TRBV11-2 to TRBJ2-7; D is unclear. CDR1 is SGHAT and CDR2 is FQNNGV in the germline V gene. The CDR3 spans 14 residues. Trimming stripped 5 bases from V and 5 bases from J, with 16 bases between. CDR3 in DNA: TGTGCCAGCAGCGCTAGGGTGCCAACCGACGAGCAGTACTTC. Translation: CASSARVPTDEQYF.

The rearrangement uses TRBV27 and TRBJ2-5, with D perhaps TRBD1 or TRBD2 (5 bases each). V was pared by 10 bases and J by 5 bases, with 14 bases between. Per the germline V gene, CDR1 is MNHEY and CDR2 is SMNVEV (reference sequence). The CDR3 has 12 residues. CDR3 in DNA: TGTGCCACCCGGACCTGGGGGGAGACCCAGTACTTC. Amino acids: CATRTWGETQYF.

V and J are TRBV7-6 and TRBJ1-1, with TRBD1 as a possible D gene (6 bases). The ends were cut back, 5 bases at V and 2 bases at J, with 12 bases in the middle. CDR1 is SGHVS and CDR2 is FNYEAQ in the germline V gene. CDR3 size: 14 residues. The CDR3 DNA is TGTGCCAGCAGCGCCGGGACAACAAACACTGAAGCTTTCTTT. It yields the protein CASSAGTTNTEAFF.

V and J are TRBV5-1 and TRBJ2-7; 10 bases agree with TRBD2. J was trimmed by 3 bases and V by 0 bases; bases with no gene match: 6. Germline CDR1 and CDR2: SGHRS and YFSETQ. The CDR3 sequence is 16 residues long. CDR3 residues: CASSLGLAGQIYEQYF. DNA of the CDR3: TGCGCCAGCAGCTTGGGACTAGCGGGCCAGATCTACGAGCAGTACTTC. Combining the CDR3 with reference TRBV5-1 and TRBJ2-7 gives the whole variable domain KAGVTQTPRYLIKTRGQQVTLSCSPISGHRSVSWYQQTPGQGLQFLFEYFSETQRNKGNFPGRFSGRQFSNSRSEMNVSTLELGDSALYLCASSLGLAGQIYEQYFGPGTRLTVT.

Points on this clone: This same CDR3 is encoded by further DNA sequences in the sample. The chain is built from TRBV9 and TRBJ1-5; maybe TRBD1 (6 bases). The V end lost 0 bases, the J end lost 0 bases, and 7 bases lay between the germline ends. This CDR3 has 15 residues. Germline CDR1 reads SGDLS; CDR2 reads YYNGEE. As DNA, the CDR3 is TGTGCCAGCAGCGTAGGACAGGATAGCAATCAGCCCCAGCATTTT. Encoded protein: CASSVGQDSNQPQHF.